The 3 T cell receptor beta chains reported below all come from one sample, sequenced in a study of early T cells in non-severe SARS-CoV-2 infection. TCRdb analysed the 5' RACE reads with MiXCR anew, one entry per CDR3 protein. The sample shows under 70,000 distinct CDR3 sequences, about 8% of them seen only once. This sample comprised whole blood, obtained at baseline. These receptors were collected from an adult who was a healthcare worker with PCR-confirmed SARS-CoV-2 infection or an uninfected control (not recorded which).

This clonotype was counted many times. The V gene is TRBV6-5, the J gene TRBJ2-7; D is perhaps TRBD1 or TRBD2 (5 bases each). The CDR3 contains 14 residues. Looked up from germline, CDR1 is MNHEY and CDR2 is SVGAGI. Trimming took off 4 bases at V and 4 bases at J, with 14 bases between the two ends. The CDR3 sequence is CASSSGPGFYEQYF. CDR3 sequence (DNA): TGTGCCAGCAGTTCGGGACCCGGTTTTTACGAGCAGTACTTC.

This clonotype was counted ten times or more. V and J are TRBV6-2 or TRBV6-3 and TRBJ1-5; no reliable D call. CDR1 is MNHEY, CDR2 SVGEGT, per germline. V gave up 5 bases and J gave up 3 bases, with 11 bases separating them. This CDR3 is built from 14 residues. CDR3: CASSRRADNQPQHF. The CDR3 bases are TGTGCCAGCAGTCGCCGGGCCGACAATCAGCCCCAGCATTTT.

This clonotype was seen a handful of times. The CDR3 nucleotides are TGTGCCAGCTCACCTCTGGGGGTTGGAGGCAATCAGCCCCAGCATTTT. Its protein product is CASSPLGVGGNQPQHF. J is TRBJ1-5 and V is TRBV18; D possibly corresponds to TRBD1 (5 bases). The V gene's germline CDR1 is KGHSH and CDR2 LQKENI. CDR3 size: 16 residues. V lost 3 bases and J lost 2, with 14 bases in between.